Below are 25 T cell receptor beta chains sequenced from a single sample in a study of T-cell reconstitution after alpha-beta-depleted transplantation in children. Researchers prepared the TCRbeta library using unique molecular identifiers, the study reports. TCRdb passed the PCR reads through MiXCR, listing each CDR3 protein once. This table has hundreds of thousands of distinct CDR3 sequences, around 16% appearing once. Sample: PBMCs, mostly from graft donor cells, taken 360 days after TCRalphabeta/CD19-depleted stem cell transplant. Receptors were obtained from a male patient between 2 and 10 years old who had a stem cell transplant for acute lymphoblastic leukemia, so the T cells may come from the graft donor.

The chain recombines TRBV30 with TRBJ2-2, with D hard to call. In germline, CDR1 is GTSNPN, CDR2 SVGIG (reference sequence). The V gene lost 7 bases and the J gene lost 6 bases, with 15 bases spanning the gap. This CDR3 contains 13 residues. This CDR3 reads CALNRRSAGELFF. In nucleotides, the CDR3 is TGTGCCTTGAACCGACGGAGCGCCGGGGAGCTGTTTTTT.

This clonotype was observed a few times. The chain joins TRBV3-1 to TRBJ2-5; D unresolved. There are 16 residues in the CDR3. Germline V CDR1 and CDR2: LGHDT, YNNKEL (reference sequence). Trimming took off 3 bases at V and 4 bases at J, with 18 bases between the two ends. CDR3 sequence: CASSHYYGRTSETQYF. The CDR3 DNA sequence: TGTGCCAGCAGCCATTATTACGGGCGAACCTCAGAGACCCAGTACTTC.

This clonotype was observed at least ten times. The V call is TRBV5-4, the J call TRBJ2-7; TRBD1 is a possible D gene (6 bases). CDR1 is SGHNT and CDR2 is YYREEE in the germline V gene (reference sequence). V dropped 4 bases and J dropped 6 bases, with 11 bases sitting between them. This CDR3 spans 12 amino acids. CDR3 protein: CASSQTRGEQYF. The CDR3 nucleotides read TGTGCCAGCAGCCAAACCAGGGGCGAGCAGTACTTC.

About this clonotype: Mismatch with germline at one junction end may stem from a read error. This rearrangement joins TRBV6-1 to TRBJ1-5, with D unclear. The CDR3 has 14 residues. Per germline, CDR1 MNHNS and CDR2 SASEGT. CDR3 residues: CASRRMGSNKPQHF. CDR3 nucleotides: TGTGCCAGCAGGCGCATGGGAAGCAATAAGCCCCAGCATTTT.

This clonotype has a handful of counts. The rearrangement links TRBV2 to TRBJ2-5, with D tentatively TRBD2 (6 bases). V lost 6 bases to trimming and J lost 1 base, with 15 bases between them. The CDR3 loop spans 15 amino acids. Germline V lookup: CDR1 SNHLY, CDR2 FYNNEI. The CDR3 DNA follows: TGTGCCAGCAGATCGGGACTCCTACTCCAAGAGACCCAGTACTTC. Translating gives CASRSGLLLQETQYF. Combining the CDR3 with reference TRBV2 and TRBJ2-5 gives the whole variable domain EPEVTQTPSHQVTQMGQEVILRCVPISNHLYFYWYRQILGQKVEFLVSFYNNEISEKSEIFDDQFSVERPDGSNFTLKIRSTKLEDSAMYFCASRSGLLLQETQYFGPGTRLLVL.

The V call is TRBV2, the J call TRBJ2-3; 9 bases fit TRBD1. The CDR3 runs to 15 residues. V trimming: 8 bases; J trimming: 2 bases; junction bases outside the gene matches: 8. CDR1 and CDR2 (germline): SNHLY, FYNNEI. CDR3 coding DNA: TGTGCCAGCTCGTCGACAGGGGGTAACACAGATACGCAGTATTTT. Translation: CASSSTGGNTDTQYF.

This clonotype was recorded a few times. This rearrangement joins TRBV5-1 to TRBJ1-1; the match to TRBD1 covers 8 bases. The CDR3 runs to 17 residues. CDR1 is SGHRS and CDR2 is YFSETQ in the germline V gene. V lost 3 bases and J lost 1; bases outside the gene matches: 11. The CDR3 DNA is TGCGCCAGCAGCTCAGAACTCAGGGGGCGTTGGAACACTGAAGCTTTCTTT. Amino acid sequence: CASSSELRGRWNTEAFF.

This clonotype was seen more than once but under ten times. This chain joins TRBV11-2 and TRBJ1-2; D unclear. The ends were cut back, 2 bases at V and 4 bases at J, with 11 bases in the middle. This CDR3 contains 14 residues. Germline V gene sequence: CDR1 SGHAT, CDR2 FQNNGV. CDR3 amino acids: CASSLSGGLYGYTF. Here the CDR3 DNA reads TGTGCCAGCAGCTTATCGGGCGGCCTCTATGGCTACACCTTC.

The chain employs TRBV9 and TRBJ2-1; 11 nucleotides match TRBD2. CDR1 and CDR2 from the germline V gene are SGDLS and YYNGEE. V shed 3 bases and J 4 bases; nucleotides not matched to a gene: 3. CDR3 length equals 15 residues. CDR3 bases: TGTGCCAGCAGCGGGGGACTAGCGGATTACAATGAGCAGTTCTTC. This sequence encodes CASSGGLADYNEQFF.

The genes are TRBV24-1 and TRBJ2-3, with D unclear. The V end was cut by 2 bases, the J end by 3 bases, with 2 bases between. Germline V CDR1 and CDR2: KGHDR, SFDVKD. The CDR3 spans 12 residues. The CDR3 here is CATSDSTDTQYF. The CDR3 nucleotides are TGTGCCACCAGTGATTCAACAGATACGCAGTATTTT.

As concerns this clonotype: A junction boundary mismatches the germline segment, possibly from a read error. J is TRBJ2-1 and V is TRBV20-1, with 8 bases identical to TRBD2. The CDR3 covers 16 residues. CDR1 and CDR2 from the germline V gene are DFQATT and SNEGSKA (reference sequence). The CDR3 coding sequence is TGCTGTGCTAGAGATTTGGCGGCTAGCGGGCCCGATGAGCAGTTCTTC. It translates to CCARDLAASGPDEQFF.

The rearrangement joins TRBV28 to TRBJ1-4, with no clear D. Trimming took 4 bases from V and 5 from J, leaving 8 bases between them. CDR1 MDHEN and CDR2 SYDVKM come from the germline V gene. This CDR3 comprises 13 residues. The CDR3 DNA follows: TGTGCCAGCAGTTCCGGGTCAAATGAAAAACTGTTTTTT. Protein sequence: CASSSGSNEKLFF.

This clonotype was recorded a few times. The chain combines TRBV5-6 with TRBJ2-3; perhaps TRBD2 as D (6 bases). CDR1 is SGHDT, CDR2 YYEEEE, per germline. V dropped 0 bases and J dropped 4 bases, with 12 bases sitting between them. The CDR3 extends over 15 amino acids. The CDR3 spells CASSLGPGVADTQYF. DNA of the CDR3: TGTGCCAGCAGCTTGGGTCCGGGAGTGGCAGATACGCAGTATTTT.

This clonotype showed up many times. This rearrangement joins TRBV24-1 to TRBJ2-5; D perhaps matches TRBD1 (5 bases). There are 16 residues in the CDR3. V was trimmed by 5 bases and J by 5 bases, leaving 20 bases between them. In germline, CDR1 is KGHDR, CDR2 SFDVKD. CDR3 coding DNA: TGTGCCACCAGTGTTGCTTGGGGCGGTGGGCGCGAGACCCAGTACTTC. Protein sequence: CATSVAWGGGRETQYF.

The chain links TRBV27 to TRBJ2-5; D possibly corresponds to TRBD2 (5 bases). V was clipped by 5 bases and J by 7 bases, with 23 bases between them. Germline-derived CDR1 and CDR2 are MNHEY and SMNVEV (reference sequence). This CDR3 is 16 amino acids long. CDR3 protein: CASSPFLWGAPLTQYF. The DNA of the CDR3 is TGTGCCAGCAGTCCGTTTTTGTGGGGAGCGCCATTGACCCAGTACTTC.

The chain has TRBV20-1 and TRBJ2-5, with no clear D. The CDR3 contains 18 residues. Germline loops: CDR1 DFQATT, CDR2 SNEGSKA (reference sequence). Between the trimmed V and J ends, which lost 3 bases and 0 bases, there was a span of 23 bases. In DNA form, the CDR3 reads TGCAGTGCTAGGAGTTCTCACGGGCCCTGGGTCTACCAAGAGACCCAGTACTTC. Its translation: CSARSSHGPWVYQETQYF.

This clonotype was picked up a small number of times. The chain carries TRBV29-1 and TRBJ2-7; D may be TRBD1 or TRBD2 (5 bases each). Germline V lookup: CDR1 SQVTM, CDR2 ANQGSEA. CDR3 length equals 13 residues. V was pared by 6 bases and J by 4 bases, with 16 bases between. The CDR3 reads CSVGAGTGYEQYF. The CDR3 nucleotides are TGCAGCGTAGGCGCCGGGACGGGATACGAGCAGTACTTC.

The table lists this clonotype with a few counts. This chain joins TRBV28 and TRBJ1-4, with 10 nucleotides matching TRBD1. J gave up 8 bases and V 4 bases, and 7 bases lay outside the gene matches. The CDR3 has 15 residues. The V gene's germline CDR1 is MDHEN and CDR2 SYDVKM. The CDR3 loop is CASSWVGTGAEKLFF. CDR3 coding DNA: TGTGCCAGCAGTTGGGTCGGGACAGGGGCGGAAAAACTGTTTTTT. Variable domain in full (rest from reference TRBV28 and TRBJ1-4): DVKVTQSSRYLVKRTGEKVFLECVQDMDHENMFWYRQDPGLGLRLIYFSYDVKMKEKGDIPEGYSVSREKKERFSLILESASTNQTSMYLCASSWVGTGAEKLFFGSGTQLSVL.

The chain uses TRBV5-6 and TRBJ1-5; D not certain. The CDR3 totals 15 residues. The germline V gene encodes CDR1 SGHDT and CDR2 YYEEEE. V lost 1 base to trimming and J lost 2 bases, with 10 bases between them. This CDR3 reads CASSLNLLGNQPQHF. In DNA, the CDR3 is TGTGCCAGCAGCTTGAATCTTCTAGGCAATCAGCCCCAGCATTTT.

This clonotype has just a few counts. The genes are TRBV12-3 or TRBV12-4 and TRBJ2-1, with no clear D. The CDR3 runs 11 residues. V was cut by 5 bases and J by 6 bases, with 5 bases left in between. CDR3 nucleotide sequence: TGTGCCAGCAGTGAGCCCAATGAGCAGTTCTTC. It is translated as CASSEPNEQFF.

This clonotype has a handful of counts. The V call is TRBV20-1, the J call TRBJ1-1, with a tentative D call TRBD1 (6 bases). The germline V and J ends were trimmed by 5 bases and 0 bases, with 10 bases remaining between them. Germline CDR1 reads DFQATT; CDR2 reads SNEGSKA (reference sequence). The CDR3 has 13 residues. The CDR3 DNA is TGCAGTGCTCGACAGGACATGAACACTGAAGCTTTCTTT. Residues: CSARQDMNTEAFF.

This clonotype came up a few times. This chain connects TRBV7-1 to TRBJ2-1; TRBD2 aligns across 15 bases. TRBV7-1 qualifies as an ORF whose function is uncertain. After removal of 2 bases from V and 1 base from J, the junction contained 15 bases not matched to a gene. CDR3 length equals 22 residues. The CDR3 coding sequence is TGTGCCAGCAGCTCAACAGGGGGCTGGACTAGCGGGAGGGTCCTGTCCTACAATGAGCAGTTCTTC. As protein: CASSSTGGWTSGRVLSYNEQFF.

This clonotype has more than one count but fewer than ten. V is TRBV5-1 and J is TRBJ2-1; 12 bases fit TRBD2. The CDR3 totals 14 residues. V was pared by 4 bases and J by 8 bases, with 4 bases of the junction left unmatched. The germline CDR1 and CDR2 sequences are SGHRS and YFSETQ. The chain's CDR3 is CASSPRLAGDEQFF. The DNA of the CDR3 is TGCGCCAGCAGCCCCAGACTAGCGGGAGATGAGCAGTTCTTC.

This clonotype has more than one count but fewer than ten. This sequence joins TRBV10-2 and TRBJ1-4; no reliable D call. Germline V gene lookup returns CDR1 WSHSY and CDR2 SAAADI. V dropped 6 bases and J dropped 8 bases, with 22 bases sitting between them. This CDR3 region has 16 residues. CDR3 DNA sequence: TGCGCCAGCAGGCACTCGCCCTCCCCGGGCCTAGAAAAACTGTTTTTT. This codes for CASRHSPSPGLEKLFF.

The CDR3 nucleotides are TGTGCCATCAGTGGAAAGCGAGCCTCCCCGCCCACAGATACGCAGTATTTT. Protein sequence: CAISGKRASPPTDTQYF. This chain connects TRBV10-3 to TRBJ2-3; D gene unclear. Trimming removed 4 bases at V and 2 bases at J, with 19 bases between. Germline values: CDR1 ENHRY, CDR2 SYGVKD. The CDR3 runs 17 residues.